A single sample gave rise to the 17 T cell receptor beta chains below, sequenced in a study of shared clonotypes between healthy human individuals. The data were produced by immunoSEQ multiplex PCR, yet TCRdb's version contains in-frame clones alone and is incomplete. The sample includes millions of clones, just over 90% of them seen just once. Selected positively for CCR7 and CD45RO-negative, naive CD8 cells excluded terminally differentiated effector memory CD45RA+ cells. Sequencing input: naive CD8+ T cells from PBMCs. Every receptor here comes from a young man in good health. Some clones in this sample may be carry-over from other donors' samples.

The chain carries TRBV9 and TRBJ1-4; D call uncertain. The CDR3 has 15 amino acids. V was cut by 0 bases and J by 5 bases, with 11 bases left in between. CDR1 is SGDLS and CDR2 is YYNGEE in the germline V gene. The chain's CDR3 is CASSVGGKLNEKLFF. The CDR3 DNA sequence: TGTGCCAGCAGCGTAGGAGGGAAGTTAAATGAAAAACTGTTTTTT.

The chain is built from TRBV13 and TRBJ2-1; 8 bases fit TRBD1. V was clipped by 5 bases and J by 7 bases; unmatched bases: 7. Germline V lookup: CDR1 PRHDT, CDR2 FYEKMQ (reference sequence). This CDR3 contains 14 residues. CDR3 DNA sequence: TGTGCCAGCAGCCTGACAGGGGCAAATAATGAGCAGTTCTTC. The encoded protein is CASSLTGANNEQFF.

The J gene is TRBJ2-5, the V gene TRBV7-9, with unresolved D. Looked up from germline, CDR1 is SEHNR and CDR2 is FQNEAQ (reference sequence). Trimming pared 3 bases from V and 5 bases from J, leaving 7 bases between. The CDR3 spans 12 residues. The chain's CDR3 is CASSFQTETQYF. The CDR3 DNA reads TGTGCCAGCAGCTTCCAAACGGAGACCCAGTACTTC.

The CDR3 loop reads CASSPEGAASYNEQFF. CDR3 coding DNA: TGCGCCAGCAGCCCCGAGGGGGCGGCCTCCTACAATGAGCAGTTCTTC. The gene calls are TRBV4-3 and TRBJ2-1; 7 nucleotides agree with TRBD1. The germline CDR1 and CDR2 sequences are LGHNA and YSLEER. The V and J ends lost 4 bases and 0 bases, in that order; junction bases with no gene match: 6. The CDR3 runs 16 residues.

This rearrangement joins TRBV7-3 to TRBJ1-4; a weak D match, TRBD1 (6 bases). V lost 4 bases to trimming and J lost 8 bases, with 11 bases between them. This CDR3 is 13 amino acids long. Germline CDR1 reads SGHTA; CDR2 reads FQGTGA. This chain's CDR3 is CASSWYQGEKLFF. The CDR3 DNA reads TGTGCCAGCAGCTGGTACCAGGGGGAAAAACTGTTTTTT.

This chain's CDR3 is CASSQLEGTGEMGHTDTQYF. The CDR3 DNA reads TGCGCCAGCAGCCAACTTGAGGGTACGGGGGAGATGGGCCACACAGATACGCAGTATTTT. The chain employs TRBV4-3 and TRBJ2-3; perhaps TRBD2 as D (6 bases). With 2 bases removed from V and 2 bases from J, the gap between germline ends came to 26 bases. CDR3 length: 20 amino acids. Germline V gene sequence: CDR1 LGHNA, CDR2 YSLEER.

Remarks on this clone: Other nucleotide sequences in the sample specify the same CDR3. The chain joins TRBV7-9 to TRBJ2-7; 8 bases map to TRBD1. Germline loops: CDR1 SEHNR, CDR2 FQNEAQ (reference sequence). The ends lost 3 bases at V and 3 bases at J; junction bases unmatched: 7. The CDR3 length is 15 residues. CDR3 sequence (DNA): TGTGCCAGCAGCTTGACCGGGACAGGTTTCTACGAGCAGTACTTC. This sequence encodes CASSLTGTGFYEQYF.

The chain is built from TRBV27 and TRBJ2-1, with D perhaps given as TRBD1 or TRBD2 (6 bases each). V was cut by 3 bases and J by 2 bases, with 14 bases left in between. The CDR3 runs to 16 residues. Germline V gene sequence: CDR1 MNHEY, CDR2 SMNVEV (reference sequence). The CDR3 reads CASSFIPGAPYNEQFF. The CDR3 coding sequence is TGTGCCAGCAGTTTTATCCCGGGGGCCCCCTACAATGAGCAGTTCTTC.

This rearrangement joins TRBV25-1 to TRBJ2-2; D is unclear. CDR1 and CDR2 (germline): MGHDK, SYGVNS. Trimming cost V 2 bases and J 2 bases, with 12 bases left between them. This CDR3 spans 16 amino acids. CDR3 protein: CASSEVIGKNTGELFF. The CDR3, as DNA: TGTGCCAGCAGTGAAGTAATCGGCAAAAACACCGGGGAGCTGTTTTTT.

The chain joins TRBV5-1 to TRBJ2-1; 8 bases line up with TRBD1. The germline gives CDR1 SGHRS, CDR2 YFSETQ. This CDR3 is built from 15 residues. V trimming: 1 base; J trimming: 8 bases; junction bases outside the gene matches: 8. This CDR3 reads CASSLSRTGRYEQFF. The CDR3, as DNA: TGCGCCAGCAGCTTGTCAAGGACAGGGCGGTATGAGCAGTTCTTC.

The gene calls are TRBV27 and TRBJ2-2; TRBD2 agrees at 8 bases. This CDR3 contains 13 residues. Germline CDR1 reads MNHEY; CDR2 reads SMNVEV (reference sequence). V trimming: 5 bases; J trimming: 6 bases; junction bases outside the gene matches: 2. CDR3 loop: CASSTGGAGELFF. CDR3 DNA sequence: TGTGCCAGCAGTACCGGGGGGGCCGGGGAGCTGTTTTTT.

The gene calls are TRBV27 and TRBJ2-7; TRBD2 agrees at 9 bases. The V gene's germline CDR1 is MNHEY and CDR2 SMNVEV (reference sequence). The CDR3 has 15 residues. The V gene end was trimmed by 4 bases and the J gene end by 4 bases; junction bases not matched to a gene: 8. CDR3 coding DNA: TGTGCCAGCAGTTACATAGCGGGGGCCTTTTACGAGCAGTACTTC. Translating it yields CASSYIAGAFYEQYF.

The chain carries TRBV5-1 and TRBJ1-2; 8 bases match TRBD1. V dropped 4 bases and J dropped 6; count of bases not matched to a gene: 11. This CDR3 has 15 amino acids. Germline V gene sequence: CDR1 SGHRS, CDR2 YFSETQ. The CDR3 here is CASSPGGRGPDGYTF. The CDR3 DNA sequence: TGCGCCAGCAGCCCGGGGGGCAGGGGGCCTGATGGCTACACCTTC.

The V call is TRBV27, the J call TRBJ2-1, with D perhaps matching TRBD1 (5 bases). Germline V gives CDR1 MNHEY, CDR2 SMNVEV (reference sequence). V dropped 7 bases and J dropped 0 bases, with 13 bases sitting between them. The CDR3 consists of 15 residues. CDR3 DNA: TGTGCCAGCACGAGTCAGGGTAGCTCCTACAATGAGCAGTTCTTC. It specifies CASTSQGSSYNEQFF.

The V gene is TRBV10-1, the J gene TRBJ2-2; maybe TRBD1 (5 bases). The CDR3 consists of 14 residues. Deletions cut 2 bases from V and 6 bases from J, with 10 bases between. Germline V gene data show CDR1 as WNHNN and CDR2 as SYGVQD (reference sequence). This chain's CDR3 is CASSELTDAGELFF. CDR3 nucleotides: TGCGCCAGCAGTGAGCTGACAGACGCCGGGGAGCTGTTTTTT.

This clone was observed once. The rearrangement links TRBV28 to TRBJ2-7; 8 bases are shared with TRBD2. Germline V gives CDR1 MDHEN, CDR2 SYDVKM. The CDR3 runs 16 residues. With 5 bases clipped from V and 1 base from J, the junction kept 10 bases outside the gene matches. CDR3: CASSRIGPSGSYEQYF. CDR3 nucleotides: TGTGCCAGCAGTAGAATAGGTCCTAGCGGGTCCTACGAGCAGTACTTC.

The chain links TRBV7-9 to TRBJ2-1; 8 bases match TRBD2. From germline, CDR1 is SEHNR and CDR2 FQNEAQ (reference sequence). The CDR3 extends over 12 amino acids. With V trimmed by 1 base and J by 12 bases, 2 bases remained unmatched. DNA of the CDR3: TGTGCCAGCAGCTTAGGAAGCGGGAGGCAGTTCTTC. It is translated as CASSLGSGRQFF.